Detailed here is one TCR beta chain. Its cognate antigen is unknown. The CDR3 spans 14 residues. Germline CDR1 reads SGHDT; CDR2 reads YYEEEE. Trimming took 0 bases from V and 4 from J; bases not matched to a gene: 1. The data stem from a study of graft-versus-host responses after intestinal transplantation. Study overall: Isolated intestinal, liver-intestinal, or multivisceral transplants had been given to the recipients. Regarding the study as a whole: Some GvH clones were seen earlier in gut or blood, suggesting intestinal origin. Early post-transplant falls in HvG clones accompanied the peak levels of circulating GvH clones.

Here immunoSEQ multiplex PCR was the method, and the copy in TCRdb shows in-frame clones only, minus some. The data hold approximately 71,000 clones, with more than 70% observed a single time. This specimen was unstimulated CD8+ T cells sorted from spleen or lymph node cells, taken before intestinal transplant. This sequence joins TRBV5-6 and TRBJ2-1; 7 bases match TRBD1. This sequence originates from a human donor who received an intestinal transplant. CDR3 amino acids: CASSLGTGYNEQFF. In DNA form, the CDR3 reads TGTGCCAGCAGCTTGGGGACAGGTTACAATGAGCAGTTCTTC.